The 27 T cell receptor beta chains in this list originate from one sample, sequenced in a study of T cell repertoires in cytomegalovirus infection. TCRdb called the reads again in MiXCR, with one record for every CDR3 protein. The sample includes 900,000 to 950,000 distinct CDR3 sequences, around 32% of them seen just once. Their antigens are not known. Material: cultured CD8+ T cells from PBMCs, obtained from culture after CMV antigen stimulation. Receptors were obtained from a human donor in good health (CMV status not recorded). Some clones in this sample may be carry-over from other donors' samples.

This clonotype was detected ten times or more. This chain links TRBV12-3 or TRBV12-4 with TRBJ1-2, with D possibly matching TRBD1 (5 bases). The V gene lost 3 bases and the J gene lost 0 bases, with 8 bases spanning the gap. The CDR3 covers 14 residues. DNA of the CDR3: TGTGCCAGCAGTTTCGACAGTTCTAACTATGGCTACACCTTC. Encoded protein: CASSFDSSNYGYTF.

Notes on this clonotype: Germline is not matched at one junction end, which may reflect a read error. J is TRBJ2-3 and V is TRBV10-2, with D maybe TRBD2 (6 bases). The CDR3 is made up of 15 amino acids. Looked up from germline, CDR1 is WSHSY and CDR2 is SAAADI. The CDR3 loop reads CASSEVGGTGDTRYF. CDR3 DNA: TGCGCCAGCAGTGAGGTTGGGGGAACGGGGGATACGCGGTATTTT.

This chain links TRBV6-5 with TRBJ1-5, with D hard to call. V dropped 2 bases and J dropped 9 bases, with 11 bases sitting between them. The CDR3 length is 13 residues. The germline gives CDR1 MNHEY, CDR2 SVGAGI. CDR3 region: CASSYQELSPQHF. The CDR3, as DNA: TGTGCCAGCAGTTACCAGGAACTATCGCCCCAGCATTTT.

The chain carries TRBV9 and TRBJ2-6; unclear D gene. V lost 4 bases and J lost 0, with 14 bases in between. The CDR3 totals 17 residues. Germline assignment: CDR1 SGDLS and CDR2 YYNGEE. CDR3 loop: CASSTSRTDSGANVLTF. The DNA of the CDR3 is TGTGCCAGCAGCACCTCCAGGACGGACTCTGGGGCCAACGTCCTGACTTTC.

The gene calls are TRBV12-3 or TRBV12-4 and TRBJ1-2; weak D call: TRBD1 (6 bases). Trimming took off 3 bases at V and 2 bases at J, with 28 bases between the two ends. This CDR3 has 20 residues. The CDR3 sequence: CASSFLLIPRQEILNYGYTF. CDR3 coding DNA: TGTGCCAGCAGTTTCTTGTTGATTCCCCGACAGGAGATATTAAACTATGGCTACACCTTC.

The rearrangement links TRBV2 to TRBJ1-2; D gene uncertain. Germline assignment: CDR1 SNHLY and CDR2 FYNNEI. Trimming left V 2 bases short and J 0 bases short, with 10 bases between. This CDR3 is built from 15 residues. CDR3 DNA: TGTGCCAGCAGTGAATTCGCAGGATCTAACTATGGCTACACCTTC. It encodes CASSEFAGSNYGYTF.

This clonotype was detected many times. The genes are TRBV7-2 and TRBJ2-3; D is unresolved. CDR3 size: 15 residues. Germline lookup yields CDR1 SGHTA and CDR2 FQGNSA. With 1 base removed from V and 6 bases from J, the gap between germline ends came to 14 bases. The CDR3 sequence: CASSLVPKARDTQYF. CDR3 nucleotides: TGTGCCAGCAGCTTAGTTCCCAAAGCCAGGGATACGCAGTATTTT.

CDR3 residues: CASSRQGRAQETQYF. In DNA form, the CDR3 reads TGTGCCAGCAGCCGACAGGGTAGGGCCCAAGAGACCCAGTACTTC. This chain links TRBV7-4 with TRBJ2-5; 7 bases are shared with TRBD1. CDR1 and CDR2 from the germline V gene are SGHVT and SQSDAQ. The CDR3 sequence is 15 residues long. V lost 5 bases to trimming and J lost 1 base; unmatched junction nucleotides: 7.

The chain recombines TRBV7-9 with TRBJ2-5, with TRBD1 matching 7 bases. Germline CDR1 reads SEHNR; CDR2 reads FQNEAQ (reference sequence). CDR3 length: 16 amino acids. Unmatched junction bases numbered 9, after V lost 3 bases and J lost 2 bases. CDR3 in amino acids: CASSFMTGRLQETQYF. The DNA of the CDR3 is TGTGCCAGCAGCTTCATGACAGGGCGATTACAAGAGACCCAGTACTTC.

This clonotype has just a few counts. This sequence joins TRBV10-3 and TRBJ1-2; D possibly corresponds to TRBD1 (6 bases). V shed 10 bases and J shed 7 bases, with 10 bases lying between them. Germline V gene sequence: CDR1 ENHRY, CDR2 SYGVKD. The CDR3 extends over 10 amino acids. In DNA, the CDR3 is TGTGCCACATGGGACACTGGCTACACCTTC. Translating gives CATWDTGYTF.

This chain uses TRBV11-2 with TRBJ1-1, with D unclear. The ends were cut back, 4 bases at V and 0 bases at J, with 9 bases in the middle. The CDR3 totals 14 residues. Germline lookup yields CDR1 SGHAT and CDR2 FQNNGV. In DNA form, the CDR3 reads TGTGCCAGCAGCTCCCAAATACTGAACACTGAAGCTTTCTTT. It specifies CASSSQILNTEAFF.

The rearrangement uses TRBV6-5 and TRBJ1-2; 8 positions agree with TRBD1. CDR3 length equals 15 residues. The V segment lost 2 bases and the J segment 5 bases; nucleotides outside the gene matches: 7. Germline V gene lookup returns CDR1 MNHEY and CDR2 SVGAGI. The CDR3 is CASSYNRGKKYGYTF. CDR3 coding DNA: TGTGCCAGCAGTTACAACAGGGGGAAAAAGTATGGCTACACCTTC.

With regard to this clonotype: This may arise from a read error, as a much more abundant clone is one base away. The chain joins TRBV7-8 to TRBJ2-7; D is unclear. Germline-derived CDR1 and CDR2 are SGHVS and FQNEAQ. V was shortened by 1 base and J by 2 bases, with 9 bases between the two germline ends. The CDR3 runs to 14 residues. The CDR3 here is CASSLEVDAYEQYF. CDR3 DNA sequence: TGTGCCAGCAGCTTAGAGGTGGATGCCTACGAGCAGTACTTC.

J is TRBJ2-2 and V is TRBV6-8, with D perhaps TRBD1 or TRBD2 (5 bases each). The germline V and J ends were trimmed by 4 bases and 2 bases, with 23 bases remaining between them. The CDR3 extends over 19 amino acids. Germline CDR1 reads MNHGY; CDR2 reads SAAAGT. The CDR3 bases are TGTGCCAGCAGTTTCAGCCCTTTTGTGGGGGACCTTAACACCGGGGAGCTGTTTTTT. It specifies CASSFSPFVGDLNTGELFF.

This chain uses TRBV19 with TRBJ2-1; TRBD1 matches at 9 bases. Germline loops: CDR1 LNHDA, CDR2 SQIVND (reference sequence). The CDR3 length is 15 residues. The trim removed 8 bases at V and 3 bases at J, leaving 8 bases unmatched. CDR3 in DNA: TGTGCCAGTTCACAACAGGGGGCGGTCTACAATGAGCAGTTCTTC. Amino acids: CASSQQGAVYNEQFF.

This chain joins TRBV7-9 and TRBJ1-4; tentative D call: TRBD1 (6 bases). Germline CDR1 and CDR2: SEHNR and FQNEAQ (reference sequence). The CDR3 covers 15 residues. V lost 5 bases, J lost 5 bases, and 15 bases lay in between. In nucleotides, the CDR3 is TGTGCCAGCAGCGCGGGACACTTGAAGAATGAAAAACTGTTTTTT. It specifies CASSAGHLKNEKLFF.

The rearrangement joins TRBV11-1 to TRBJ2-1; perhaps TRBD1 as D (5 bases). V was pared by 6 bases and J by 0 bases, with 15 bases between. This CDR3 is 16 amino acids long. Germline assignment: CDR1 SGHAT and CDR2 FQDESV (reference sequence). The CDR3 coding sequence is TGTGCCAGCAGATCGACAGCTTTCAGCTCCTACAATGAGCAGTTCTTC. Its translation: CASRSTAFSSYNEQFF.

This clonotype was counted many times. The CDR3 nucleotides read TGTGCCAGCAGCTTAGGGGACAGCTCTCTACACGTCCTGACTTTC. Its protein is CASSLGDSSLHVLTF. The chain links TRBV7-9 to TRBJ2-6; 7 nucleotides agree with TRBD1. The CDR3 has 15 residues. The junction had 8 bases not matched to a gene; V was cut back by 1 base and J by 11 bases. The V gene's germline CDR1 is SEHNR and CDR2 FQNEAQ (reference sequence).

The rearrangement uses TRBV11-2 and TRBJ2-1; 7 bases line up with TRBD1. The germline V gene has CDR1 SGHAT and CDR2 FQNNGV. V shed 6 bases and J 9 bases; nucleotides not matched to a gene: 14. The CDR3 has 15 residues. CDR3 DNA: TGTGCCAGCAGATCGCCGCGACAGGGAAAGGGTGAGCAGTTCTTC. Translation gives CASRSPRQGKGEQFF. The variable domain in full, with the rest retrieved from reference TRBV11-2 and TRBJ2-1, is EAGVAQSPRYKIIEKRQSVAFWCNPISGHATLYWYQQILGQGPKLLIQFQNNGVVDDSQLPKDRFSAERLKGVDSTLKIQPAKLEDSAVYLCASRSPRQGKGEQFFGPGTRLTVL.

The gene calls are TRBV4-3 and TRBJ1-6; 7 bases are a match to TRBD1. Trimming removed 3 bases from V and 4 bases from J; junction bases left unmatched: 12. The germline V gene has CDR1 LGHNA and CDR2 YSLEER. This CDR3 comprises 18 residues. For the CDR3, the DNA is TGCGCCAGCAGCCATCCGGGACAGACCGACCTTTATAATTCACCCCTCCACTTT. This gives the protein CASSHPGQTDLYNSPLHF.

This clonotype has a handful of counts. The V call is TRBV19, the J call TRBJ2-6; D unresolved. Germline V CDR1 and CDR2: LNHDA, SQIVND (reference sequence). CDR3 length equals 11 residues. With 5 bases removed from V and 10 bases from J, the gap between germline ends came to 6 bases. This CDR3 is CASSHKNVLTF. CDR3 sequence (DNA): TGTGCCAGTAGTCATAAGAACGTCCTGACTTTC.

This clonotype was seen a handful of times. J is TRBJ1-5 and V is TRBV6-5; D uncertain. This CDR3 contains 15 residues. The germline V and J ends were trimmed by 6 bases and 5 bases, with 17 bases remaining between them. Germline V CDR1 and CDR2: MNHEY, SVGAGI. This chain's CDR3 is CASSPTGRADQPQHF. The CDR3 DNA is TGTGCCAGCAGCCCAACGGGGAGGGCGGATCAGCCCCAGCATTTT.

The rearrangement links TRBV7-9 to TRBJ1-2; D is uncertain. CDR1 and CDR2 from the germline V gene are SEHNR and FQNEAQ (reference sequence). CDR3 length equals 15 residues. Trimming took 1 base from V and 4 from J, leaving 13 bases between them. DNA for the CDR3: TGTGCCAGCAGCTTAGGGCAGTTACAGTTCTATGGCTACACCTTC. It encodes CASSLGQLQFYGYTF.

J is TRBJ2-2 and V is TRBV12-3 or TRBV12-4; D is uncertain. The CDR3 is 12 residues long. Trimming removed 1 base from V and 9 bases from J, with 6 bases in between. CDR3 sequence: CASSLGSRELFF. DNA for the CDR3: TGTGCCAGCAGTTTAGGCTCTAGGGAGCTGTTTTTT.

The chain uses TRBV7-9 and TRBJ2-2; unclear D gene. This CDR3 spans 15 amino acids. Germline V gene sequence: CDR1 SEHNR, CDR2 FQNEAQ (reference sequence). Between the trimmed V and J ends, which lost 5 bases and 5 bases, there was a span of 15 bases. Here the CDR3 reads CASSHHSSLTGELFF. The CDR3 bases are TGTGCCAGCAGCCATCACAGTAGCCTTACCGGGGAGCTGTTTTTT.

The CDR3 protein is CASSQDRGSYEQYV. The CDR3 bases are TGCGCCAGCAGCCAGGACAGGGGTTCCTACGAGCAGTACGTC. The chain is built from TRBV4-1 and TRBJ2-7; 9 positions agree with TRBD1. CDR1 MGHRA and CDR2 YSYEKL come from the germline V gene. The CDR3 covers 14 residues. V was clipped by 3 bases and J by 1 base; unmatched bases: 1.

The genes are TRBV20-1 and TRBJ2-3; maybe TRBD2 (6 bases). CDR3 length: 18 residues. CDR1 and CDR2 from the germline V gene are DFQATT and SNEGSKA (reference sequence). Trimming left V 3 bases short and J 2 bases short, with 24 bases between. CDR3 sequence reads: CSASAPPWPGEPTDTQYF. CDR3 in DNA: TGCAGTGCTAGCGCCCCCCCCTGGCCGGGGGAACCCACAGATACGCAGTATTTT.